This T cell receptor (beta chain) emerged from a study of T cells in Graves' hyperthyroidism and ophthalmopathy. V shed 2 bases and J shed 5 bases, with 19 bases lying between them. The CDR3 spans 16 residues. Germline assignment: CDR1 SGDLS and CDR2 YYNGEE. Only a few counts were recorded for this clonotype. Amplification of TCR beta CDR3 regions used RNA as the template. The TCR CDR3 first-round RT-PCR relied on the HTBI primer set. MiXCR, applied by TCRdb to the multiplex PCR reads, yields one record per CDR3 protein. The data hold 300,000 to 450,000 distinct CDR3 sequences, with 20% to 30% observed a single time. Stable Graves' hyperthyroidism meant no ophthalmopathy progression within 18 months.

The chain is built from TRBV9 and TRBJ1-1, with D maybe TRBD1 (6 bases). This sequence was found in a man over 45 with Graves' hyperthyroidism. Sample: blood. CDR3 region: CASSVSQGPEWTEAFF. The CDR3 nucleotides read TGTGCCAGCAGCGTCTCACAGGGCCCTGAATGGACTGAAGCTTTCTTT.